This TCR beta chain appears in the sequencing data of a study of molecular identifiers for immune sequencing clone quantification. The study's findings and limits: Clones exceeding 20 RNA copies carried over 98% of effector molecules but under 1% of naive-cell molecules. Underestimated sizes of highly expanded clones could result from identical TCR molecules that share a barcode.

From the PCR reads, TCRdb called clonotypes with MiXCR, one entry per CDR3 protein. The profile shows about 640,000 distinct CDR3 sequences, just under 20% of them singletons. About this clonotype itself: Its antigen remains unknown. It may be a read error: a sequence one base away is much more abundant.

Germline V gives CDR1 MNHNY, CDR2 SVGAGI (reference sequence). This CDR3 region has 14 residues. V was pared by 2 bases and J by 6 bases, with 13 bases between. This TCR was sampled from a human donor in good health. Some libraries in this study had Jurkat cell RNA spiked in. Sequenced material: naive CD8+ T cells from blood, with Jurkat cell RNA spiked in. The subset is: FACS-sorted CD8+CD4-CCR7+CD45RA+ naive T cells. The chain joins TRBV6-6 to TRBJ1-1; the D is unclear. The CDR3 nucleotides are TGTGCCAGCAGTTACGGCTCCGGCCTGGCTGAAGCTTTCTTT. It specifies CASSYGSGLAEAFF.